These 22 T cell receptor beta chains were all obtained from the same sample, sequenced in a study of blood T cell repertoires in COVID-19. Generated by immunoSEQ multiplex PCR, the TCRdb table keeps only in-frame clones and is missing some. The profile shows 150,000 to 250,000 clones, around 81% of them singletons. The sample was PBMCs or T cells enriched from blood (not recorded which). Source of these receptors: a man aged 35 to 55 who had recovered from COVID-19.

This clone was counted a few times. The chain links TRBV5-1 to TRBJ2-7; TRBD1 might be the D (6 bases). The CDR3 covers 16 residues. Germline assignment: CDR1 SGHRS and CDR2 YFSETQ. With 0 bases removed from V and 7 bases from J, the gap between germline ends came to 20 bases. The CDR3 spells CASSLDSISGAGEQYF. The CDR3 bases are TGCGCCAGCAGCTTGGATTCCATTTCAGGGGCGGGTGAGCAGTACTTC.

J is TRBJ2-3 and V is TRBV27, with 10 bases matching TRBD2. V gave up 5 bases and J gave up 2 bases; unmatched junction bases: 10. Germline V gene lookup returns CDR1 MNHEY and CDR2 SMNVEV (reference sequence). This CDR3 is 17 amino acids long. The CDR3 sequence: CASSRTTSGEFTDTQYF. For the CDR3, the DNA is TGTGCCAGCAGTCGGACAACTAGCGGGGAGTTCACAGATACGCAGTATTTT.

The V gene is TRBV5-1, the J gene TRBJ1-1; D is ambiguous. The length of the CDR3 is 14 residues. Per germline, CDR1 SGHRS and CDR2 YFSETQ. Trimming cost V 0 bases and J 5 bases, with 11 bases left between them. The CDR3 region has the DNA TGCGCCAGCAGCTTGGGCGGCCTGGAGACTGAAGCTTTCTTT. Translating it yields CASSLGGLETEAFF.

The CDR3 is CASSQSAGAPNEKLFF. CDR3 nucleotide sequence: TGTGCCAGCAGCCAATCTGCAGGGGCCCCTAATGAAAAACTGTTTTTT. The chain joins TRBV3-1 (or the pseudogene TRBV3-2) to TRBJ1-4, with D perhaps TRBD1 (6 bases). The CDR3 loop spans 16 amino acids. Looked up from germline, CDR1 is LGHDT and CDR2 is YNNKEL (reference sequence). The germline V and J ends were trimmed by 2 bases and 3 bases, with 13 bases remaining between them.

The count of this clone is one. This rearrangement joins TRBV28 to TRBJ1-1; 8 bases fit TRBD1. The CDR3 length is 16 residues. Germline CDR1 MDHEN, CDR2 SYDVKM. V lost 5 bases to trimming and J lost 0 bases; unmatched junction nucleotides: 8. The CDR3 sequence is CASSTHGQGLNTEAFF. The CDR3 DNA is TGTGCCAGCAGTACACACGGACAGGGACTGAACACTGAAGCTTTCTTT.

Worth noting for this clone: Other DNA sequences in this sample translate to the same CDR3. The chain carries TRBV6-1 and TRBJ1-3; no clear D gene. Germline values: CDR1 MNHNS, CDR2 SASEGT. This CDR3 has 17 amino acids. The V end was cut by 0 bases, the J end by 0 bases, with 12 bases between. CDR3 nucleotide sequence: TGTGCCAGCAGTGAAGCGCATGGTGGGAGCTCTGGAAACACCATATATTTT. Translation: CASSEAHGGSSGNTIYF.

The V gene is TRBV5-4, the J gene TRBJ1-4; unclear D gene. Trimming stripped 2 bases from V and 6 bases from J, with 5 bases between. The germline gives CDR1 SGHNT, CDR2 YYREEE (reference sequence). The CDR3 has 12 residues. DNA for the CDR3: TGTGCCAGCAGCTTACTAGATGAAAAACTGTTTTTT. It yields the protein CASSLLDEKLFF.

This chain joins TRBV7-3 and TRBJ1-1, with D perhaps matching TRBD1 (5 bases). Trimming removed 1 base from V and 4 bases from J, with 10 bases in between. This CDR3 is 14 amino acids long. Germline V gives CDR1 SGHTA, CDR2 FQGTGA. The CDR3 loop reads CASSLSAGVTEAFF. CDR3 sequence (DNA): TGTGCCAGCAGCTTAAGTGCGGGGGTCACTGAAGCTTTCTTT.

V gene TRBV28 combines with J gene TRBJ1-1, with TRBD1 as a possible D gene (5 bases). V was trimmed by 4 bases and J by 4 bases, leaving 16 bases between them. Germline-derived CDR1 and CDR2 are MDHEN and SYDVKM. The CDR3 has 15 residues. The DNA for the CDR3 is TGTGCCAGCAGTTCCCTCGGGGGGGTGAGCACTGAAGCTTTCTTT. Its translation is CASSSLGGVSTEAFF.

CDR3 region: CASSVGSGQPQHF. The CDR3 DNA follows: TGCGCCAGCAGCGTGGGGTCGGGTCAGCCCCAGCATTTT. J is TRBJ1-5 and V is TRBV5-1, with no clear D. In germline, CDR1 is SGHRS, CDR2 YFSETQ. The CDR3 has 13 amino acids. Trimming pared 4 bases from V and 6 bases from J, leaving 11 bases between.

Details on this clone: In the same sample, other DNA sequences code for this CDR3. V gene TRBV24-1 combines with J gene TRBJ1-2; D not certain. Trimming shortened V by 3 bases and J by 2 bases, and 3 bases separated the two germline ends. The CDR3 is 12 residues long. The V gene's germline CDR1 is KGHDR and CDR2 SFDVKD. CDR3 residues: CATSDLNYGYTF. The DNA for the CDR3 is TGTGCCACCAGTGATCTAAACTATGGCTACACCTTC.

The rearrangement joins TRBV6-5 to TRBJ1-2; D uncertain. The CDR3 extends over 14 amino acids. Looked up from germline, CDR1 is MNHEY and CDR2 is SVGAGI. Trimming cost V 10 bases and J 6 bases, with 21 bases left between them. CDR3 nucleotides: TGTGCCACGTTACGGAGAGGGAGCATGGATGGCTACACCTTC. It specifies CATLRRGSMDGYTF.

The chain combines TRBV30 with TRBJ1-2, with TRBD1 identical over 7 bases. Germline CDR1 is GTSNPN and CDR2 is SVGIG (reference sequence). The CDR3 runs to 10 residues. Losses at the gene ends were 5 bases for V and 7 bases for J; bases not matched to a gene: 1. CDR3 DNA sequence: TGTGCCTGGGACAGGGCTGGCTACACCTTC. Its protein is CAWDRAGYTF.

The CDR3: CASSPSRGSSYEQYF. In nucleotides, the CDR3 is TGCGCCAGCAGCCCCTCGCGGGGAAGCTCCTACGAGCAGTACTTC. V usage is TRBV4-1 and J usage is TRBJ2-7; the D gene is possibly TRBD2 (6 bases). Germline-derived CDR1 and CDR2 are MGHRA and YSYEKL. The CDR3 is 15 residues long. Trimming pared 4 bases from V and 0 bases from J, leaving 13 bases between.

This chain connects TRBV28 to TRBJ1-5, with D perhaps TRBD1 (5 bases). Germline CDR1 is MDHEN and CDR2 is SYDVKM. V was clipped by 7 bases and J by 0 bases, with 10 bases between them. The CDR3 sequence is 14 residues long. CDR3 region: CASKQEYSNQPQHF. The CDR3 DNA reads as TGTGCCAGCAAACAGGAGTATAGCAATCAGCCCCAGCATTTT.

The gene calls are TRBV13 and TRBJ1-4; 7 bases line up with TRBD1. The V segment lost 3 bases and the J segment 5 bases; nucleotides outside the gene matches: 9. The CDR3 is 16 amino acids. Germline V CDR1 and CDR2: PRHDT, FYEKMQ (reference sequence). In DNA form, the CDR3 reads TGTGCCAGCAGCTTGGGGGGACAGAGCTTCAATGAAAAACTGTTTTTT. Translated, it gives CASSLGGQSFNEKLFF. The full variable domain, in which reference TRBV13 and TRBJ1-4 provide the parts outside the CDR3, is AAGVIQSPRHLIKEKRETATLKCYPIPRHDTVYWYQQGPGQDPQFLISFYEKMQSDKGSIPDRFSAQQFSDYHSELNMSSLELGDSALYFCASSLGGQSFNEKLFFGSGTQLSVL.

This chain uses TRBV5-1 with TRBJ1-1; D possibly corresponds to TRBD1 (5 bases). Germline CDR1 and CDR2: SGHRS and YFSETQ. V gave up 0 bases and J gave up 4 bases, with 13 bases separating them. The CDR3 is 15 residues long. The CDR3 reads CASSLDGQGGTEAFF. The CDR3, as DNA: TGCGCCAGCAGCTTGGATGGTCAGGGAGGCACTGAAGCTTTCTTT.

The V call is TRBV21-1, the J call TRBJ1-2. TRBV21-1 counts as a pseudogene. There are 13 residues in the CDR3. CDR3 loop: CASRDCINYGYTF. The CDR3 DNA is TGTGCCAGCCGGGACTGTATAAACTATGGCTACACCTTC.

The chain is built from TRBV10-3 and TRBJ1-2; the match to TRBD1 covers 9 bases. This CDR3 region has 15 residues. The germline V gene has CDR1 ENHRY and CDR2 SYGVKD. V lost 5 bases, J lost 4 bases, and 8 bases stayed unmatched. The CDR3 sequence is CAISQDRGSRYGYTF. The CDR3 DNA is TGTGCCATCAGTCAGGACAGGGGCTCCCGCTATGGCTACACCTTC.

The V and J genes are TRBV19 and TRBJ1-4; perhaps TRBD1 as D (5 bases). The CDR3 totals 16 residues. In germline, CDR1 is LNHDA, CDR2 SQIVND (reference sequence). Trimming shortened V by 6 bases and J by 7 bases, and 21 bases separated the two germline ends. The CDR3 reads CASRSKWEGKGEKLFF. The CDR3 nucleotides read TGTGCCAGTAGATCCAAGTGGGAGGGGAAGGGTGAAAAACTGTTTTTT.

This chain links TRBV7-8 with TRBJ1-4; D unresolved. Germline V gene sequence: CDR1 SGHVS, CDR2 FQNEAQ. The V end was cut by 3 bases, the J end by 1 base, with 12 bases between. This CDR3 region has 16 residues. The CDR3 loop is CASSFRTRVTNEKLFF. The DNA for the CDR3 is TGTGCCAGCAGCTTCAGGACGCGGGTAACTAATGAAAAACTGTTTTTT.

The gene calls are TRBV5-1 and TRBJ2-5; 8 positions agree with TRBD1. The CDR3 contains 17 residues. Germline lookup yields CDR1 SGHRS and CDR2 YFSETQ. V shed 3 bases, J shed 5 bases, and the junction held 15 bases outside the gene matches. CDR3 loop: CASSSAGGVLSGETQYF. Written as DNA, the CDR3 is TGCGCCAGCAGCTCGGCAGGGGGCGTTCTGAGCGGGGAGACCCAGTACTTC.